The 28 T cell receptor beta chains listed next were all sequenced from one sample in a study of shared clonotypes between healthy human individuals (dated by TCRdb to the early 2020s). Receptor amplification or capture employed the immunoSEQ multiplex PCR assay. Imported from immuneACCESS, the table was reduced by TCRdb to in-frame sequences with V and J called. These copies leave out some clones; in studies compared against another copy, an unresolved V gene accounts for under half, and the cause of the remainder is not known. In all, the sample holds around 500,000 clones, and around 73% of those were seen once. Around 13% of the sample belongs to the ten largest clones. The material sequenced was PBMCs. The receptor source for this set is a woman aged 40 to 50 in good health. Some clones in this sample may be carry-over from other donors' samples.

V is TRBV7-3 and J is TRBJ2-2; maybe TRBD2 (6 bases). Germline CDR1 SGHTA, CDR2 FQGTGA. The CDR3 spans 13 residues. V was shortened by 8 bases and J by 0 bases, with 7 bases between the two germline ends. As DNA, the CDR3 is TGTGCCAGCGCGGGGTCGAACACCGGGGAGCTGTTTTTT. Amino acids: CASAGSNTGELFF.

This chain links TRBV7-9 with TRBJ2-7; either TRBD1 or TRBD2 may supply D (5 bases each). The CDR3 is 13 amino acids. Germline assignment: CDR1 SEHNR and CDR2 FQNEAQ (reference sequence). Between the trimmed V and J ends, which lost 5 bases and 6 bases, there was a span of 14 bases. CDR3 nucleotides: TGTGCCAGCAGCATAACCTCAGGGAGCGAGCAGTACTTC. Translating it yields CASSITSGSEQYF.

This clone was recorded once. The V and J genes are TRBV19 and TRBJ2-3; the D gene is possibly TRBD1 (5 bases). Trimming pared 3 bases from V and 2 bases from J, leaving 18 bases between. This CDR3 region has 17 residues. The germline CDR1 and CDR2 sequences are LNHDA and SQIVND (reference sequence). The CDR3 spells CASSMGLRRNSTDTQYF. CDR3 coding DNA: TGTGCCAGTAGTATGGGGCTGCGCCGAAATTCCACAGATACGCAGTATTTT.

The chain's CDR3 is CASSYLGASADTQYF. CDR3 nucleotide sequence: TGTGCCAGTAGCTATCTCGGGGCGTCAGCAGATACGCAGTATTTT. The chain joins TRBV19 to TRBJ2-3, with D tentatively TRBD1 or TRBD2 (5 bases each). The CDR3 length is 15 residues. Germline values: CDR1 LNHDA, CDR2 SQIVND (reference sequence). V lost 6 bases, J lost 4 bases, and 17 bases lay in between.

The V and J genes are TRBV10-3 and TRBJ2-2; the D gene could be TRBD1 or TRBD2 (5 bases each). The CDR3 sequence is 13 residues long. V was shortened by 3 bases and J by 6 bases, with 8 bases between the two germline ends. Germline-derived CDR1 and CDR2 are ENHRY and SYGVKD. The CDR3 protein is CAISELGAGELFF. The CDR3 region has the DNA TGTGCCATCAGTGAATTGGGGGCCGGGGAGCTGTTTTTT.

The chain combines TRBV18 with TRBJ2-1; no clear D gene. V was cut by 1 base and J by 2 bases, with 12 bases left in between. Germline CDR1 reads KGHSH; CDR2 reads LQKENI. There are 16 residues in the CDR3. The CDR3 region is CASSPLATSTYNEQFF. CDR3 sequence (DNA): TGTGCCAGCTCACCACTCGCGACGTCTACCTACAATGAGCAGTTCTTC.

The chain joins TRBV28 to TRBJ2-3, with unresolved D. The V end lost 5 bases, the J end lost 6 bases, and 9 bases lay between the germline ends. This CDR3 comprises 12 residues. The V gene's germline CDR1 is MDHEN and CDR2 SYDVKM. The CDR3 here is CASSVADDTQYF. The CDR3 region has the DNA TGTGCCAGCAGTGTGGCAGATGATACGCAGTATTTT.

This clone has just one count. This chain's CDR3 is CASSFSLPGLAGGRSYEQYF. The CDR3 DNA is TGTGCCAGCAGTTTTTCGCTTCCGGGACTAGCGGGAGGCCGATCCTACGAGCAGTACTTC. The V and J genes are TRBV27 and TRBJ2-7; 15 bases align to TRBD2. The length of the CDR3 is 20 residues. The germline V gene encodes CDR1 MNHEY and CDR2 SMNVEV (reference sequence). V shed 3 bases, J shed 1 base, and the junction held 13 bases outside the gene matches.

This chain joins TRBV28 and TRBJ1-2, with 8 bases fitting TRBD1. CDR1 and CDR2 (germline): MDHEN, SYDVKM. The CDR3 loop spans 13 amino acids. Unmatched junction bases numbered 5, after V lost 5 bases and J lost 6 bases. CDR3 DNA: TGTGCCAGCAGTAAGGACAGGGAAAATGGCTACACCTTC. Encoded protein: CASSKDRENGYTF.

The chain is built from TRBV9 and TRBJ2-2; a possible D gene is TRBD2 (6 bases). The ends were cut back, 0 bases at V and 5 bases at J, with 11 bases in the middle. Germline CDR1 SGDLS, CDR2 YYNGEE. The CDR3 has 15 residues. The DNA of the CDR3 is TGTGCCAGCAGCGTAGCTGGGAGGTGGACCGGGGAGCTGTTTTTT. Translating gives CASSVAGRWTGELFF.

The genes are TRBV2 and TRBJ1-6; D is uncertain. This CDR3 is built from 13 residues. V was pared by 9 bases and J by 6 bases, with 12 bases between. CDR1 is SNHLY, CDR2 FYNNEI, per germline. The CDR3 protein is CASCHEVNSPLHF. The CDR3, as DNA: TGTGCCAGTTGTCATGAAGTTAATTCACCCCTCCACTTT.

The rearrangement links TRBV15 to TRBJ1-1; no definite D call. Per germline, CDR1 LNHNV and CDR2 YYDKDF (reference sequence). The V end lost 0 bases, the J end lost 2 bases, and 10 bases lay between the germline ends. CDR3 size: 15 residues. CDR3 region: CATSRDLDPNTEAFF. CDR3 DNA sequence: TGTGCCACCAGCAGAGATTTGGACCCTAACACTGAAGCTTTCTTT.

Of note for this clone: This sequence is one base from a far larger clone and is likely a read error. The sample holds other DNA sequences that translate to the same CDR3. V is TRBV30 and J is TRBJ1-1, with no clear D. The CDR3 length is 17 residues. Germline V lookup: CDR1 GTSNPN, CDR2 SVGIG (reference sequence). CDR3 sequence (DNA): TGTGCCTGGAGCGCCAGTCTTACCTCAACCTTGGGCACTGAGGCTTTCTTT. Translation gives CAWSASLTSTLGTEAFF.

Points on this clone: Given a much more abundant clone one base away, this may be a read error. The chain employs TRBV7-2 and TRBJ2-2; D ambiguous. Looked up from germline, CDR1 is SGHTA and CDR2 is FQGNSA. CDR3 length: 14 amino acids. V lost 1 base and J lost 1, with 4 bases in between. CDR3 sequence reads: CASSLGMNTGELFF. CDR3 DNA: TGTGCCAGCAGCTTAGGGATGAACACCGGGGAGCTGTTTTTT. The entire variable domain, with the rest obtained from reference TRBV7-2 and TRBJ2-2, is as follows: GAGVSQSPSNKVTEKGKDVELRCDPISGHTALYWYRQSLGQGLEFLIYFQGNSAPDKSGLPSDRFSAERTGGSVSTLTIQRTQQEDSAVYLCASSLGMNTGELFFGEGSRLTVL.

The chain combines TRBV4-3 with TRBJ2-3; D is perhaps TRBD2 (7 bases). This CDR3 spans 16 amino acids. CDR1 is LGHNA and CDR2 is YSLEER in the germline V gene. V shed 4 bases and J shed 3 bases, with 17 bases lying between them. CDR3 region: CASSPRGGGLTDTQYF. In DNA form, the CDR3 reads TGCGCCAGCAGCCCCCGGGGCGGGGGCCTTACAGATACGCAGTATTTT.

The chain has TRBV29-1 and TRBJ2-6; a weak D match, TRBD2 (7 bases). The CDR3 is 19 residues long. Germline lookup yields CDR1 SQVTM and CDR2 ANQGSEA. The germline V and J ends were trimmed by 0 bases and 0 bases, with 18 bases remaining between them. The DNA of the CDR3 is TGCAGCGTTGAAGATCGGGGGGCAGGAAGGAGCTCTGGGGCCAACGTCCTGACTTTC. Its protein product is CSVEDRGAGRSSGANVLTF.

J is TRBJ2-7 and V is TRBV18; D could derive from TRBD1 or TRBD2 (5 bases each). Trimming stripped 1 base from V and 5 bases from J, with 15 bases between. Germline CDR1 is KGHSH and CDR2 is LQKENI. CDR3 length: 15 amino acids. The CDR3 DNA reads as TGTGCCAGCTCACCACGGGGACGTTACCTTGACGAGCAGTACTTC. Translation: CASSPRGRYLDEQYF.

The chain couples TRBV9 to TRBJ2-1, with D tentatively TRBD2 (6 bases). There are 15 residues in the CDR3. Germline V gives CDR1 SGDLS, CDR2 YYNGEE. Between the trimmed V and J ends, which lost 4 bases and 9 bases, there was a span of 20 bases. CDR3 sequence reads: CASSPWGGWGGEQFF. The CDR3 bases are TGTGCCAGCAGCCCTTGGGGAGGCTGGGGCGGTGAGCAGTTCTTC.

The chain links TRBV7-9 to TRBJ2-5; 8 nucleotides agree with TRBD1. Trimming cost V 4 bases and J 4 bases; bases outside gene matches: 2. Germline V lookup: CDR1 SEHNR, CDR2 FQNEAQ (reference sequence). This CDR3 spans 13 amino acids. CDR3 nucleotide sequence: TGTGCCAGCAGCTGGACAGGGTTAGAGACCCAGTACTTC. Translation: CASSWTGLETQYF.

This clone was observed a few times. The chain has TRBV18 and TRBJ2-5; 9 bases agree with TRBD1. Germline loops: CDR1 KGHSH, CDR2 LQKENI. The CDR3 consists of 15 residues. Germline trimming cut 1 base from V and 5 bases from J; bases unmatched to any gene: 5. In nucleotides, the CDR3 is TGTGCCAGCTCACCACAGACAGGGGGTGGCGAGACCCAGTACTTC. Translating it yields CASSPQTGGGETQYF.

V gene TRBV9 combines with J gene TRBJ1-3; D not resolved. V gave up 4 bases and J gave up 2 bases, with 16 bases separating them. Germline CDR1 and CDR2: SGDLS and YYNGEE. The CDR3 is made up of 16 amino acids. For the CDR3, the DNA is TGTGCCAGCAGCCCACGTGAGGGTTTCGCTGGAAACACCATATATTTT. Protein: CASSPREGFAGNTIYF.

This rearrangement joins TRBV19 to TRBJ2-4; D not certain. V lost 5 bases and J lost 7, with 30 bases in between. The length of the CDR3 is 19 residues. Germline values: CDR1 LNHDA, CDR2 SQIVND (reference sequence). This CDR3 is CASSPRSRFLASFMNIQYF. The CDR3, as DNA: TGTGCCAGTAGTCCCCGTTCTCGGTTTTTAGCTTCTTTTATGAACATTCAGTACTTC.

This clone was detected a few times. The chain joins TRBV4-3 to TRBJ2-1; no reliable D call. The CDR3 sequence is 13 residues long. V gave up 1 base and J gave up 8 bases, with 9 bases separating them. Germline loops: CDR1 LGHNA, CDR2 YSLEER. In DNA, the CDR3 is TGCGCCAGCAGCCAAGCAGGTCCGGATGAGCAGTTCTTC. Its translation: CASSQAGPDEQFF.

V gene TRBV19 combines with J gene TRBJ1-1; possibly TRBD1 for D (6 bases). The CDR3 has 13 residues. The V gene lost 5 bases and the J gene lost 3 bases, with 10 bases spanning the gap. Germline V gene data show CDR1 as LNHDA and CDR2 as SQIVND (reference sequence). The chain's CDR3 is CASSARGDTEAFF. The CDR3 DNA is TGTGCCAGTAGTGCAAGGGGGGACACTGAAGCTTTCTTT.

The chain combines TRBV10-3 with TRBJ2-7; D uncertain. From germline, CDR1 is ENHRY and CDR2 SYGVKD. Trimming stripped 3 bases from V and 3 bases from J, with 9 bases between. The CDR3 covers 13 residues. This chain's CDR3 is CAISDGAHYEQYF. In DNA, the CDR3 is TGTGCCATCAGTGATGGAGCGCACTACGAGCAGTACTTC.

This clone has ten or more counts. This chain connects TRBV19 to TRBJ2-3, with 7 bases lining up with TRBD2. The length of the CDR3 is 14 residues. Trimming at V came to 9 bases and at J to 5 bases, leaving 11 bases not matched to a gene. Germline V CDR1 and CDR2: LNHDA, SQIVND (reference sequence). CDR3 sequence reads: CASSPAGAVDTQYF. The CDR3 DNA reads as TGTGCCAGCAGTCCGGCGGGAGCTGTAGATACGCAGTATTTT.

The chain recombines TRBV27 with TRBJ2-1; the match to TRBD2 covers 7 bases. The V gene end was trimmed by 4 bases and the J gene end by 2 bases; junction bases not matched to a gene: 8. This CDR3 has 16 residues. Germline assignment: CDR1 MNHEY and CDR2 SMNVEV (reference sequence). CDR3 sequence: CASSSIAGRAYNEQFF. As DNA, the CDR3 is TGTGCCAGCAGTTCCATAGCGGGCAGAGCCTACAATGAGCAGTTCTTC.

V usage is TRBV5-4 and J usage is TRBJ2-3; 7 positions agree with TRBD2. After removal of 5 bases from V and 2 bases from J, the junction contained 11 bases not matched to a gene. The CDR3 sequence is 16 residues long. Per the germline V gene, CDR1 is SGHNT and CDR2 is YYREEE (reference sequence). In nucleotides, the CDR3 is TGTGCCAGCAGTCGATCGATTAGCGGGTTCACAGATACGCAGTATTTT. Protein sequence: CASSRSISGFTDTQYF. Combining the CDR3 with reference TRBV5-4 and TRBJ2-3 gives the whole variable domain ETGVTQSPTHLIKTRGQQVTLRCSSQSGHNTVSWYQQALGQGPQFIFQYYREEENGRGNFPPRFSGLQFPNYSSELNVNALELDDSALYLCASSRSISGFTDTQYFGPGTRLTVL.